A selection of T cell receptor beta chains follows, all from one sample in a study of technical replicates of blood from a few donors. Using immunoSEQ multiplex PCR, the repertoire was profiled, and TCRdb retains in-frame clones only, with some absent. This table holds about 60,000 clones, 70% to 90% found once. Sequencing used PBMCs. These receptors were taken from a human donor in good health. Some clones in this sample may be carry-over from other donors' samples. Each CDR3 is given with its conserved first and last residue. D genes are given only for firm matches. The size entry is marked missing in some rows and otherwise reads once, few, many or a size class.

>NA|TRBJ1-3|TRBV4-3|NA
TGCGCCAGCAGCCAAGCCATCCGGGGGGGCTCTGGAAACACCATATATTTT
CASSQAIRGGSGNTIYF
>NA|TRBJ2-1|TRBV7-2|TRBD2
TGTGCCAGCAGCGACCGGCTAGCGGGGGGGCCAGGGCAGTTCTTC
CASSDRLAGGPGQFF
>NA|TRBJ1-6|TRBV11-2|NA
TGTGCCAGCAGCTCAATGGACAGTTTCAATTCACCCCTCCACTTT
CASSSMDSFNSPLHF
>NA|TRBJ2-3|TRBV7-2|TRBD2
TGTGCCAGCAGCAAGGCGGGGGGCACAGATACGCAGTATTTT
CASSKAGGTDTQYF
>NA|TRBJ2-7|TRBV2|TRBD1
TGTGCCAGCAGTGGGACAGGCTCCTACGAGCAGTACTTC
CASSGTGSYEQYF
>NA|TRBJ1-1|TRBV6-1|TRBD1
TGTGCCAGCAGAGACCGACAGGGGATGAACACTGAAGCTTTCTTT
CASRDRQGMNTEAFF
>NA|TRBJ2-7|TRBV6-1|TRBD1
TGTGCCAGCAGCCGGGACAGGGGGCGCGACGAGCAGTACTTC
CASSRDRGRDEQYF
>once|TRBJ1-1|TRBV5-1|NA
TGCGCCAGCAGCTTGGGGGGGGAAATGAACACTGAAGCTTTCTTT
CASSLGGEMNTEAFF
>NA|TRBJ2-5|TRBV29-1|TRBD2
TGCAGCGCTCCGGGACTAGCGGGGTCAAGCGGAGAGACCCAGTACTTC
CSAPGLAGSSGETQYF
>NA|TRBJ2-2|TRBV15|NA
TGTGCCACCACTCGGGTCGGTTTCACCGGGGAGCTGTTTTTT
CATTRVGFTGELFF
>few|TRBJ2-2|TRBV9|NA
TGTGCCAGCAGCATGACCCCCTCGGAGGGCGGGGAGCTGTTTTTT
CASSMTPSEGGELFF
>few|TRBJ1-1|TRBV29-1|TRBD1
TGCAGCGTAACAGGGGGGAACACTGAAGCTTTCTTT
CSVTGGNTEAFF
>NA|TRBJ2-5|TRBV4-1|NA
TGCGCCAGCAGCCAAGATGGTCATGGAGGAGGGGCCCAAGAGACCCAGTACTTC
CASSQDGHGGGAQETQYF
>NA|TRBJ1-1|TRBV4-3|NA
TGCGCCAGCAGCCAAGATCTTGGGAGGGGGATATTAACTGAAGCTTTCTTT
CASSQDLGRGILTEAFF
>NA|TRBJ2-3|TRBV4-2|TRBD2
TGTGCCAGCAGCCAAAAAGAACTGGGGCAGCGGGGGTCAGATACGCAGTATTTT
CASSQKELGQRGSDTQYF
>few|TRBJ2-1|TRBV29-1|TRBD2
TGCAGCGTTGATGGGGGCGGACTAGCGGGCCTTGACAATGAGCAGTTCTTC
CSVDGGGLAGLDNEQFF
>NA|TRBJ1-2|TRBV5-1|NA
TGCGCCAGCAGCCTTGCGCCGGACTGGGGCTACACCTTC
CASSLAPDWGYTF
>NA|TRBJ2-7|TRBV7-2|TRBD1
TGTGCCAGCAGCCCGTTTCCGGACAGGGAGGTTGTAGACGAGCAGTACTTC
CASSPFPDREVVDEQYF
>NA|TRBJ2-3|TRBV7-6|TRBD2
TGTGCCAGCAGTTCACGACTAGCGGGAGACACAGATACGCAGTATTTT
CASSSRLAGDTDTQYF
>few|TRBJ1-1|TRBV20-1|NA
TGCAGTGCTTCCCAGAACACTGAAGCTTTCTTT
CSASQNTEAFF
>NA|TRBJ2-7|TRBV25-1|TRBD2
TGTGCCAGCAGTGTCCCTAGCGGGACCTCCTACGAGCAGTACTTC
CASSVPSGTSYEQYF
>NA|TRBJ2-3|TRBV14|NA
TGTGCCAGCAGCCCTAGCACAGATACGCAGTATTTT
CASSPSTDTQYF